The rows below give T cell receptor beta chains drawn from one sample of a study of blood T cell repertoires in COVID-19. Measured with immunoSEQ multiplex PCR; TCRdb has only the in-frame clones, and not every one. The sample has under 65,000 clones, 70% to 90% seen once. The material sequenced was peripheral blood. The origin of the receptors is a man aged 55 to 70 with acute or convalescent COVID-19. CDR3s include the opening cysteine and the closing phenylalanine or tryptophan. The D gene is left open where the match is weak. Clone size is shown for a subset of rows, as once, few, many or a class of expanded clone.

D gene: TRBD2
clone size: .
CDR3 length: 19
V gene: TRBV28
J gene: TRBJ2-3
CDR3 protein: CASTSMLSSGYPRTDTQYF
CDR3 DNA: TGTGCCAGCACGTCGATGTTGTCTAGCGGGTACCCCCGCACAGATACGCAGTATTTT

D gene: TRBD2
clone size: .
CDR3 length: 16
V gene: TRBV6-4
J gene: TRBJ2-3
CDR3 protein: CASAGLAGSSTDTQYF
CDR3 DNA: TGTGCCAGCGCGGGACTAGCGGGCTCTAGCACAGATACGCAGTATTTT

D gene: .
clone size: .
CDR3 length: 14
V gene: TRBV20-1
J gene: TRBJ2-3
CDR3 protein: CSASGGTSTDTQYF
CDR3 DNA: TGCAGTGCTAGTGGCGGTACGAGCACAGATACGCAGTATTTT

D gene: .
clone size: once
CDR3 length: 17
V gene: TRBV4-3
J gene: TRBJ1-2
CDR3 protein: CASSQDTWVGEEYGYTF
CDR3 DNA: TGCGCCAGCAGCCAAGATACGTGGGTGGGTGAGGAATATGGCTACACCTTC

D gene: TRBD1
clone size: .
CDR3 length: 16
V gene: TRBV6-5
J gene: TRBJ1-2
CDR3 protein: CASSYYDRGRIYGYTF
CDR3 DNA: TGTGCCAGCAGTTACTACGACAGGGGGCGCATCTATGGCTACACCTTC

D gene: .
clone size: .
CDR3 length: 13
V gene: TRBV18
J gene: TRBJ2-5
CDR3 protein: CASSPPSEETQYF
CDR3 DNA: TGTGCCAGCTCACCACCTTCCGAAGAGACCCAGTACTTC

D gene: .
clone size: .
CDR3 length: 20
V gene: TRBV21-1
J gene: TRBJ1-2
CDR3 protein: CASSKAPPSGTGGASYGYTF
CDR3 DNA: TGTGCCAGCAGCAAGGCACCACCTTCCGGGACAGGGGGCGCGAGTTATGGCTACACCTTC

D gene: .
clone size: .
CDR3 length: 15
V gene: TRBV13
J gene: TRBJ1-2
CDR3 protein: CASSLAYRGNYGYTF
CDR3 DNA: TGTGCCAGCAGCTTAGCCTATCGGGGGAACTATGGCTACACCTTC

D gene: .
clone size: .
CDR3 length: 16
V gene: TRBV4-1
J gene: TRBJ2-5
CDR3 protein: CASSPNWATYQETQYF
CDR3 DNA: TGCGCCAGCAGCCCTAACTGGGCGACGTACCAAGAGACCCAGTACTTC

D gene: TRBD2
clone size: .
CDR3 length: 13
V gene: TRBV6-2/TRBV6-3
J gene: TRBJ2-7
CDR3 protein: CASSYAGDYEQYF
CDR3 DNA: TGTGCCAGCAGTTATGCGGGAGACTACGAGCAGTACTTC

D gene: .
clone size: .
CDR3 length: 13
V gene: TRBV7-2
J gene: TRBJ2-5
CDR3 protein: CASSLVREETQYF
CDR3 DNA: TGTGCCAGCAGCTTAGTCAGGGAAGAGACCCAGTACTTC

D gene: TRBD1
clone size: once
CDR3 length: 15
V gene: TRBV7-8
J gene: TRBJ1-2
CDR3 protein: CASSLGTGSVGGYTF
CDR3 DNA: TGTGCCAGCAGCTTAGGGACAGGGTCGGTTGGTGGCTACACCTTC

D gene: TRBD1
clone size: .
CDR3 length: 13
V gene: TRBV5-1
J gene: TRBJ2-7
CDR3 protein: CASSLDRPYEQYF
CDR3 DNA: TGCGCCAGCAGCCTGGACAGGCCCTACGAGCAGTACTTC

D gene: .
clone size: .
CDR3 length: 14
V gene: TRBV7-9
J gene: TRBJ2-7
CDR3 protein: CASSRAGLRSEQYF
CDR3 DNA: TGTGCCAGCAGCCGAGCTGGTCTTAGATCCGAGCAGTACTTC

D gene: .
clone size: .
CDR3 length: 16
V gene: TRBV3-1/TRBV3-2
J gene: TRBJ2-7
CDR3 protein: CASSHGSFSENYEQYF
CDR3 DNA: TGTGCCAGCAGCCACGGTAGCTTTTCCGAGAACTACGAGCAGTACTTC

D gene: TRBD2
clone size: .
CDR3 length: 21
V gene: TRBV19
J gene: TRBJ2-1
CDR3 protein: CASRNLGSRLAGGSSYNEQFF
CDR3 DNA: TGTGCCAGTCGAAACCTCGGCTCCCGACTAGCGGGGGGGAGCTCCTACAATGAGCAGTTCTTC

D gene: .
clone size: .
CDR3 length: 18
V gene: TRBV21-1
J gene: TRBJ2-4
CDR3 protein: CASTPSATRVHAKNIQYF
CDR3 DNA: TGTGCCAGCACTCCCTCAGCTACCCGGGTCCATGCCAAAAACATTCAGTACTTC

D gene: .
clone size: .
CDR3 length: 19
V gene: TRBV7-3
J gene: TRBJ2-2
CDR3 protein: CASSLRVKPGTLNTGELFF
CDR3 DNA: TGTGCCAGCAGCTTAAGGGTCAAACCCGGGACATTGAACACCGGGGAGCTGTTTTTT

D gene: .
clone size: once
CDR3 length: 14
V gene: TRBV7-9
J gene: TRBJ1-5
CDR3 protein: CASSEQGMLQPQHF
CDR3 DNA: TGTGCCAGCAGCGAACAGGGTATGCTTCAGCCCCAGCATTTT

D gene: .
clone size: .
CDR3 length: 13
V gene: TRBV6-5
J gene: TRBJ1-5
CDR3 protein: CASSLTDNQPQHF
CDR3 DNA: TGTGCCAGCAGTTTGACAGACAATCAGCCCCAGCATTTT

D gene: TRBD2
clone size: .
CDR3 length: 14
V gene: TRBV6-2/TRBV6-3
J gene: TRBJ2-7
CDR3 protein: CASSRGLVSYEQYF
CDR3 DNA: TGTGCCAGCAGCCGGGGACTAGTCTCCTACGAGCAGTACTTC

D gene: .
clone size: .
CDR3 length: 15
V gene: TRBV18
J gene: TRBJ2-5
CDR3 protein: CASSPRRAGQETQYF
CDR3 DNA: TGTGCCAGCTCACCACGGAGGGCCGGCCAAGAGACCCAGTACTTC

D gene: .
clone size: once
CDR3 length: 12
V gene: TRBV27
J gene: TRBJ2-1
CDR3 protein: CASSTSWAEQFF
CDR3 DNA: TGTGCCAGCAGTACCTCATGGGCTGAGCAGTTCTTC

D gene: TRBD1
clone size: .
CDR3 length: 13
V gene: TRBV6-2/TRBV6-3
J gene: TRBJ1-1
CDR3 protein: CASSRQGRTEAFF
CDR3 DNA: TGTGCCAGCAGCCGACAGGGACGCACTGAAGCTTTCTTT

D gene: .
clone size: few
CDR3 length: 15
V gene: TRBV28
J gene: TRBJ2-3
CDR3 protein: CASRRDFPGTDTQYF
CDR3 DNA: TGTGCCAGCAGGCGGGACTTCCCTGGCACAGATACGCAGTATTTT

D gene: TRBD2
clone size: .
CDR3 length: 17
V gene: TRBV4-1
J gene: TRBJ2-4
CDR3 protein: CASSQGGTSGRSDIQYF
CDR3 DNA: TGCGCCAGCAGCCAAGGGGGGACTAGCGGGAGAAGCGACATTCAGTACTTC

D gene: TRBD1
clone size: .
CDR3 length: 16
V gene: TRBV28
J gene: TRBJ1-4
CDR3 protein: CASRTTGGGSNEKLFF
CDR3 DNA: TGTGCCAGCAGGACGACAGGGGGCGGTTCTAATGAAAAACTGTTTTTT

D gene: .
clone size: .
CDR3 length: 13
V gene: TRBV3-1/TRBV3-2
J gene: TRBJ2-7
CDR3 protein: CASSQVRSYEQYF
CDR3 DNA: TGTGCCAGCAGCCAAGTCAGGTCCTACGAGCAGTACTTC

D gene: .
clone size: .
CDR3 length: 14
V gene: TRBV5-1
J gene: TRBJ2-7
CDR3 protein: CASSPSPGLDEQYF
CDR3 DNA: TGCGCCAGCAGCCCCTCCCCGGGACTTGACGAGCAGTACTTC

D gene: TRBD1
clone size: .
CDR3 length: 16
V gene: TRBV4-3
J gene: TRBJ1-2
CDR3 protein: CASSAGQPTVPYGYTF
CDR3 DNA: TGCGCCAGCAGCGCGGGACAGCCTACTGTCCCCTATGGCTACACCTTC

D gene: .
clone size: .
CDR3 length: 15
V gene: TRBV9
J gene: TRBJ2-3
CDR3 protein: CASSVGVQSMDTQYF
CDR3 DNA: TGTGCCAGCAGCGTAGGCGTCCAAAGCATGGATACGCAGTATTTT

D gene: TRBD2
clone size: .
CDR3 length: 19
V gene: TRBV3-1/TRBV3-2
J gene: TRBJ2-7
CDR3 protein: CASSRTPSGLAGVSYEQYF
CDR3 DNA: TGTGCCAGCAGCCGTACGCCCTCGGGACTAGCGGGAGTCTCCTACGAGCAGTACTTC

D gene: .
clone size: .
CDR3 length: 15
V gene: TRBV6-2/TRBV6-3
J gene: TRBJ1-2
CDR3 protein: CASSYRGGGLDGYTF
CDR3 DNA: TGTGCCAGCAGTTACCGTGGCGGGGGGCTCGATGGCTACACCTTC

D gene: TRBD1
clone size: .
CDR3 length: 15
V gene: TRBV28
J gene: TRBJ2-2
CDR3 protein: CASSLTGGRGGELFF
CDR3 DNA: TGTGCCAGCAGCCTTACAGGGGGAAGGGGCGGGGAGCTGTTTTTT

D gene: .
clone size: .
CDR3 length: 13
V gene: TRBV18
J gene: TRBJ2-5
CDR3 protein: CASSPNGGETQYF
CDR3 DNA: TGTGCCAGCTCACCCAATGGGGGGGAGACCCAGTACTTC

D gene: TRBD2
clone size: .
CDR3 length: 16
V gene: TRBV28
J gene: TRBJ2-1
CDR3 protein: CASRPTGTSGSNEQFF
CDR3 DNA: TGTGCCAGCCGACCAACCGGGACTAGCGGGAGTAATGAGCAGTTCTTC

D gene: TRBD1
clone size: .
CDR3 length: 16
V gene: TRBV7-9
J gene: TRBJ1-1
CDR3 protein: CASSLTSGQSNTEAFF
CDR3 DNA: TGTGCCAGCAGCTTAACTTCGGGACAGTCGAACACTGAAGCTTTCTTT

D gene: .
clone size: .
CDR3 length: 14
V gene: TRBV3-1/TRBV3-2
J gene: TRBJ1-2
CDR3 protein: CASSQENRALGYTF
CDR3 DNA: TGTGCCAGCAGCCAAGAGAACAGAGCCTTGGGCTACACCTTC

D gene: .
clone size: few
CDR3 length: 16
V gene: TRBV5-8
J gene: TRBJ2-2
CDR3 protein: CASSLGFVTGTGELFF
CDR3 DNA: TGTGCCAGCAGCTTGGGGTTTGTTACAGGGACCGGGGAGCTGTTTTTT

D gene: TRBD2
clone size: .
CDR3 length: 16
V gene: TRBV6-2/TRBV6-3
J gene: TRBJ2-3
CDR3 protein: CASSPGTSGYRHTQYF
CDR3 DNA: TGTGCCAGCAGTCCCGGGACTAGCGGGTACCGCCATACGCAGTATTTT

D gene: TRBD1
clone size: .
CDR3 length: 12
V gene: TRBV29-1
J gene: TRBJ1-1
CDR3 protein: CSVPPGQGSAFF
CDR3 DNA: TGCAGCGTTCCTCCGGGACAGGGCTCAGCTTTCTTT

D gene: .
clone size: .
CDR3 length: 16
V gene: TRBV6-1
J gene: TRBJ1-2
CDR3 protein: CASSEKRYASIEGYTF
CDR3 DNA: TGTGCCAGCAGTGAAAAGCGGTATGCCTCGATCGAGGGCTACACCTTC

D gene: TRBD1
clone size: .
CDR3 length: 15
V gene: TRBV2
J gene: TRBJ1-3
CDR3 protein: CASRGQGEPGNTIYF
CDR3 DNA: TGTGCCAGCAGGGGGCAGGGGGAACCTGGAAACACCATATATTTT

D gene: TRBD1
clone size: .
CDR3 length: 15
V gene: TRBV5-1
J gene: TRBJ2-1
CDR3 protein: CASSARQGAGDEQFF
CDR3 DNA: TGCGCCAGCAGCGCCCGACAGGGGGCGGGGGATGAGCAGTTCTTC

D gene: TRBD1
clone size: .
CDR3 length: 15
V gene: TRBV18
J gene: TRBJ1-3
CDR3 protein: CASSLGQVPGNTIYF
CDR3 DNA: TGTGCCAGCTCACTCGGACAGGTCCCTGGAAACACCATATATTTT

D gene: .
clone size: .
CDR3 length: 13
V gene: TRBV5-4
J gene: TRBJ2-3
CDR3 protein: CASSILTGDTQYF
CDR3 DNA: TGTGCCAGCAGCATATTAACGGGGGACACGCAGTATTTT

D gene: TRBD2
clone size: once
CDR3 length: 14
V gene: TRBV7-2
J gene: TRBJ2-3
CDR3 protein: CASSLSGGGDTQYF
CDR3 DNA: TGTGCCAGCAGCCTATCGGGAGGCGGTGATACGCAGTATTTT

D gene: TRBD2
clone size: few
CDR3 length: 16
V gene: TRBV7-2
J gene: TRBJ2-3
CDR3 protein: CASSHTGTSGSDTQYF
CDR3 DNA: TGTGCCAGCAGCCATACCGGGACTAGCGGGTCAGATACGCAGTATTTT

D gene: .
clone size: .
CDR3 length: 14
V gene: TRBV2
J gene: TRBJ1-3
CDR3 protein: CASSADRTGNTIYF
CDR3 DNA: TGTGCCAGCAGTGCCGACAGAACTGGAAACACCATATATTTT

D gene: .
clone size: .
CDR3 length: 17
V gene: TRBV21-1
J gene: TRBJ2-1
CDR3 protein: CASSKVALAVSYNEQFF
CDR3 DNA: TGTGCCAGCAGCAAAGTAGCACTAGCGGTCTCCTACAATGAGCAGTTCTTC

D gene: .
clone size: .
CDR3 length: 12
V gene: TRBV5-6
J gene: TRBJ1-2
CDR3 protein: CASSSGSGGYTF
CDR3 DNA: TGTGCCAGCAGCTCTGGGAGCGGCGGCTACACCTTC

D gene: TRBD2
clone size: .
CDR3 length: 15
V gene: TRBV2
J gene: TRBJ2-7
CDR3 protein: CASNLPASGTDEQYF
CDR3 DNA: TGTGCCAGCAATCTCCCGGCTAGCGGGACCGACGAGCAGTACTTC

D gene: TRBD1
clone size: .
CDR3 length: 16
V gene: TRBV13
J gene: TRBJ1-1
CDR3 protein: CASSLYRQGARPEAFF
CDR3 DNA: TGTGCCAGCAGCCTATACAGACAGGGGGCGCGGCCTGAAGCTTTCTTT

D gene: .
clone size: .
CDR3 length: 15
V gene: TRBV6-4
J gene: TRBJ1-4
CDR3 protein: CASSDSGDSNEKLFF
CDR3 DNA: TGTGCCAGCAGTGACTCAGGGGACTCTAATGAAAAACTGTTTTTT